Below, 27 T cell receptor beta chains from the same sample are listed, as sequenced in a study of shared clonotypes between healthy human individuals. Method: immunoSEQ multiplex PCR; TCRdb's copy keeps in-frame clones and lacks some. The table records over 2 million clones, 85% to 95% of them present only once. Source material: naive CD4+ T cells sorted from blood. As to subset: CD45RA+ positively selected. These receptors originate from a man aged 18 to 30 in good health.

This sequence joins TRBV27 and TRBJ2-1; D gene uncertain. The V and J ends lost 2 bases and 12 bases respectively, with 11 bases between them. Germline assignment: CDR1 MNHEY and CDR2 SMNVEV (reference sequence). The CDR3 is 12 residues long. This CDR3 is CASSLEGFGQFF. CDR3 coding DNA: TGTGCCAGCAGTTTAGAAGGTTTTGGGCAGTTCTTC.

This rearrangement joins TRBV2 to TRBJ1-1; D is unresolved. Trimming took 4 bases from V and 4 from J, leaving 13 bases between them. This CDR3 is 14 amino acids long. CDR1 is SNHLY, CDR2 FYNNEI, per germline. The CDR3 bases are TGTGCCAGCAGTGCTGTAGGAGGGCCCACTGAAGCTTTCTTT. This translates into CASSAVGGPTEAFF.

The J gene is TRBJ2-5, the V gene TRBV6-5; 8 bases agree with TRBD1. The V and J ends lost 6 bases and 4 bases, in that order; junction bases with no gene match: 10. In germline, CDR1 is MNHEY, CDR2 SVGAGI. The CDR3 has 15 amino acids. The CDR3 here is CASRGQGALAETQYF. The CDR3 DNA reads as TGTGCCAGCAGAGGACAGGGCGCATTAGCAGAGACCCAGTACTTC.

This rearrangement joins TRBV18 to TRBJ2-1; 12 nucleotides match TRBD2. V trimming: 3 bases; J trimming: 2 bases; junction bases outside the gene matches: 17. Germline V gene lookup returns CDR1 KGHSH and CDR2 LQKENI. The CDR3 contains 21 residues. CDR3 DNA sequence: TGTGCCAGCTCACCGAAAAGAGGACCGGGACTAGCGGGTCCGACCTACAATGAGCAGTTCTTC. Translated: CASSPKRGPGLAGPTYNEQFF.

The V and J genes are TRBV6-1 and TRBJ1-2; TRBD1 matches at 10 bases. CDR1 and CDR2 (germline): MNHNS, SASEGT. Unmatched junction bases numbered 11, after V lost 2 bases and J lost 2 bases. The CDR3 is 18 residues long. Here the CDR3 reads CASSERGTGVFPNYGYTF. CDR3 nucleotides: TGTGCCAGCAGTGAACGAGGGACAGGGGTATTTCCCAACTATGGCTACACCTTC.

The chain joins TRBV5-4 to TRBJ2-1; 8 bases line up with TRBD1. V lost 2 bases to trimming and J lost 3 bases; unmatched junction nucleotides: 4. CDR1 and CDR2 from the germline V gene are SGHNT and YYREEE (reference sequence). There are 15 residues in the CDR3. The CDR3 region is CASSFQGAGYNEQFF. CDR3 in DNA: TGTGCCAGCAGCTTTCAGGGGGCCGGCTACAATGAGCAGTTCTTC.

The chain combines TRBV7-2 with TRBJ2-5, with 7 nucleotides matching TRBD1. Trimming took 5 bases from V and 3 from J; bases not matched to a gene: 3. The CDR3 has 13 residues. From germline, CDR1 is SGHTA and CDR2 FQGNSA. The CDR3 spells CASSPGQKETQYF. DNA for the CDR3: TGTGCCAGCAGCCCGGGACAGAAAGAGACCCAGTACTTC.

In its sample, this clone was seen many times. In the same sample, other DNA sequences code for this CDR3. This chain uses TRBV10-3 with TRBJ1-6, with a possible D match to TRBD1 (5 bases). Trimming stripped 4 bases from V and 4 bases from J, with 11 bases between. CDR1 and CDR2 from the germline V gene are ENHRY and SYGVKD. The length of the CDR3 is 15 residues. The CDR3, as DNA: TGTGCCATCAGTGGGGGACCGGAGTATAATTCACCCCTCCACTTT. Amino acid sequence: CAISGGPEYNSPLHF.

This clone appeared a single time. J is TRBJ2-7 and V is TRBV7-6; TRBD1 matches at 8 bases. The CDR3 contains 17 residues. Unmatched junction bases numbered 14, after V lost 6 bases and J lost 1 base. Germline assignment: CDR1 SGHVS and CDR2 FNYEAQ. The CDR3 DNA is TGTGCCAGCAGGGTAGACAGGGGCCAACTGAGGTCCTACGAGCAGTACTTC. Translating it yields CASRVDRGQLRSYEQYF.

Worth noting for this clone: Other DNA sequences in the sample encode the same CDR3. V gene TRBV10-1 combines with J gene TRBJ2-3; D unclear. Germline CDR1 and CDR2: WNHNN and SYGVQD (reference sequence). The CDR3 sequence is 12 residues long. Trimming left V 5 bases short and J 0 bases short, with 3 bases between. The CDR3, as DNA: TGCGCCAGCAGTTCCAGCACAGATACGCAGTATTTT. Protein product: CASSSSTDTQYF.

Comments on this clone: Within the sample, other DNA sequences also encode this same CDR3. CDR3 in amino acids: CASRTQGNNSPLHF. The CDR3 region has the DNA TGTGCCAGTCGCACACAGGGAAATAATTCACCCCTCCACTTT. This chain uses TRBV6-1 with TRBJ1-6, with D possibly TRBD1 on 6 matching bases. V was cut by 9 bases and J by 5 bases, with 14 bases left in between. CDR1 is MNHNS, CDR2 SASEGT, per germline. This CDR3 is built from 14 residues.

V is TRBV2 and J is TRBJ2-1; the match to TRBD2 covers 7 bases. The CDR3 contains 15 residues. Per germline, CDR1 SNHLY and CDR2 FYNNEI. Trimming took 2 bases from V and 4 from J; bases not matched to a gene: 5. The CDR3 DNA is TGTGCCAGCAGTGAAAGGCCTAGCGGATACAATGAGCAGTTCTTC. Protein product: CASSERPSGYNEQFF.

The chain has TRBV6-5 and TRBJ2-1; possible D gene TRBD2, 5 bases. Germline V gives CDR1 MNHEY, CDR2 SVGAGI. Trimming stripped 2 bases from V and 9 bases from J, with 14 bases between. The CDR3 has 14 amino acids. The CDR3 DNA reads TGTGCCAGCAGTTACGCTGTCCTCCGGGGTGAGCAGTTCTTC. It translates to CASSYAVLRGEQFF.

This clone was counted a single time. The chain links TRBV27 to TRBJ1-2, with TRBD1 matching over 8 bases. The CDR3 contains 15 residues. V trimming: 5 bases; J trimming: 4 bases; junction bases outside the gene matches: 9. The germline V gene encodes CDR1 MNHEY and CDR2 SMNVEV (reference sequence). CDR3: CASSQGRQGAYGYTF. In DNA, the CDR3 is TGTGCCAGCAGTCAAGGGCGTCAGGGGGCCTATGGCTACACCTTC.

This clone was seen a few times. In DNA form, the CDR3 reads TGTGCCAGCTCAGAGGGGTGGAATTCACCCCTCCACTTT. This encodes CASSEGWNSPLHF. The chain combines TRBV18 with TRBJ1-6; weak D call: TRBD1 (5 bases). V shed 5 bases and J shed 7 bases, with 9 bases lying between them. CDR1 KGHSH and CDR2 LQKENI come from the germline V gene. CDR3 length equals 13 residues.

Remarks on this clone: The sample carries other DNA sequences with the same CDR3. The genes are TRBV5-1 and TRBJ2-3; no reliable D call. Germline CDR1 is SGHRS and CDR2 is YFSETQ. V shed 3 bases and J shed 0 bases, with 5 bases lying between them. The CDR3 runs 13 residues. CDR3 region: CASSSHSTDTQYF. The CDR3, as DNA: TGCGCCAGCAGCTCGCACAGCACAGATACGCAGTATTTT.

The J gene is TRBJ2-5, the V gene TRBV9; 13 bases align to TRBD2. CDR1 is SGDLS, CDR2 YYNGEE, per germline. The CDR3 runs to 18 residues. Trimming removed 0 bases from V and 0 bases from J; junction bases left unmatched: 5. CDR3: CASSVDLTSGGYQETQYF. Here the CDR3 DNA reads TGTGCCAGCAGCGTAGATTTGACTAGCGGGGGGTACCAAGAGACCCAGTACTTC.

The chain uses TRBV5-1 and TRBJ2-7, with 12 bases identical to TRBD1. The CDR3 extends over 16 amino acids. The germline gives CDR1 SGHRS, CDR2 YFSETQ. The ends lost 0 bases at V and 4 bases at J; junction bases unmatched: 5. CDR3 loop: CASSLDSGQGAYEQYF. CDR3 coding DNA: TGCGCCAGCAGCTTGGATTCGGGACAGGGGGCTTACGAGCAGTACTTC.

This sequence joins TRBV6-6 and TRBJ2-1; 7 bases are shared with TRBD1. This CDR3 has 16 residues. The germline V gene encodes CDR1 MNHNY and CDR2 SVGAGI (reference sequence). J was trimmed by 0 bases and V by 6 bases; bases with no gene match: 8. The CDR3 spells CASSPRGSSSYNEQFF. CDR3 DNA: TGTGCCAGCAGCCCCAGGGGGTCTAGCTCCTACAATGAGCAGTTCTTC.

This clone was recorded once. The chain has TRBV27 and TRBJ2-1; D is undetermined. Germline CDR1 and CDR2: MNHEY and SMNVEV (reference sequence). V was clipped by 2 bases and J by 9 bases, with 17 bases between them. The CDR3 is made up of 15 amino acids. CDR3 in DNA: TGTGCCAGCAGTTTAACGTCTGGTCCCGGAGCTGAGCAGTTCTTC. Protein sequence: CASSLTSGPGAEQFF.

CDR3: CASSPPGGQGYEQYF. CDR3 nucleotide sequence: TGTGCCAGCTCACCACCGGGGGGACAGGGCTACGAGCAGTACTTC. V gene TRBV18 combines with J gene TRBJ2-7, with 9 bases aligning to TRBD1. CDR1 is KGHSH, CDR2 LQKENI, per germline. This CDR3 is 15 amino acids long. V was clipped by 0 bases and J by 3 bases; unmatched bases: 3.

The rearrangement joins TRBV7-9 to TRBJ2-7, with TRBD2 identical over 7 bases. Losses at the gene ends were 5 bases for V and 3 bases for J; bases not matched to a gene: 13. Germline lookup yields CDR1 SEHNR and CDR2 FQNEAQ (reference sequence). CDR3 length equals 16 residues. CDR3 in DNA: TGTGCCAGCAGCGGGTGGCGGGGAGGGACCTTCTACGAGCAGTACTTC. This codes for CASSGWRGGTFYEQYF.

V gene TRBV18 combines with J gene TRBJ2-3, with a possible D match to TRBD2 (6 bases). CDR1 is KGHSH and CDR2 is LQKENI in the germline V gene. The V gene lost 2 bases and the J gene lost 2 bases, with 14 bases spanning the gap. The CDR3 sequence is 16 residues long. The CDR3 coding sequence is TGTGCCAGCTCACCATTCGAGCGGGCCGTCACAGATACGCAGTATTTT. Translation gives CASSPFERAVTDTQYF.

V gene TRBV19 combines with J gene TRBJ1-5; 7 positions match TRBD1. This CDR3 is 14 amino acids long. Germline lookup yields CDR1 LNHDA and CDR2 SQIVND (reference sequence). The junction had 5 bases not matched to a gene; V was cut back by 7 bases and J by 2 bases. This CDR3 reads CASKVGTGNQPQHF. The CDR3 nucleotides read TGTGCCAGTAAGGTCGGGACAGGCAATCAGCCCCAGCATTTT.

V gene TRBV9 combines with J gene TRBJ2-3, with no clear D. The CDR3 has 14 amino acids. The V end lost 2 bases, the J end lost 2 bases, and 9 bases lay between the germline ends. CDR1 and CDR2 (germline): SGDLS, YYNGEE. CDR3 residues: CASSVDNPTDTQYF. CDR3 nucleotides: TGTGCCAGCAGCGTTGACAACCCCACAGATACGCAGTATTTT.

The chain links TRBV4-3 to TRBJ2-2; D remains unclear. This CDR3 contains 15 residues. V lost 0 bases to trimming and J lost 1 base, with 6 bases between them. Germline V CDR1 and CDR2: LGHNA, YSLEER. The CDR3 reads CASSQDPQNTGELFF. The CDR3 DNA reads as TGCGCCAGCAGCCAAGATCCCCAGAACACCGGGGAGCTGTTTTTT.

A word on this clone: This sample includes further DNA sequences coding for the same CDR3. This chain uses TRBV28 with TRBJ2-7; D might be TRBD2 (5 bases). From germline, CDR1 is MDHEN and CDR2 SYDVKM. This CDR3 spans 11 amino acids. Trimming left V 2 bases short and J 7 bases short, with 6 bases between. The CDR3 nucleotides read TGTGCCAGCAGTTTACGGGGAGAGCAGTACTTC. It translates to CASSLRGEQYF.